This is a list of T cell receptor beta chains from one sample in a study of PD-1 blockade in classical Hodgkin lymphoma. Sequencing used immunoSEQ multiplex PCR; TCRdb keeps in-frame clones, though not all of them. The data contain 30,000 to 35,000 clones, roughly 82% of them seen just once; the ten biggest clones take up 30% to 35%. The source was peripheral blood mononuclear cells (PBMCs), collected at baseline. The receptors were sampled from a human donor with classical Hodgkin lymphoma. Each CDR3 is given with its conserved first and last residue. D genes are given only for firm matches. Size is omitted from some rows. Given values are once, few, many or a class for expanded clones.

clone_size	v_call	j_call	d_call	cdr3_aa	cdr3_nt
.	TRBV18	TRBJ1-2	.	CASSQGEDYGYTF	TGTGCCAGCTCACAGGGGGAAGACTATGGCTACACCTTC
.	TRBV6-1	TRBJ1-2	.	CASSDPSEGRNSGYTF	TGTGCCAGCAGTGACCCTTCGGAGGGGCGGAATTCTGGCTACACCTTC
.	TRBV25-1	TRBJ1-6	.	CASSESGYNSPLHF	TGTGCCAGCAGTGAATCCGGGTATAATTCACCCCTCCACTTT
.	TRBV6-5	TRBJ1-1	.	CASSSTPGGLSEAFF	TGTGCCAGCAGTTCGACGCCGGGGGGCCTCTCTGAAGCTTTCTTT
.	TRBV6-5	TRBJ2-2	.	CASSPRVSNTGELFF	TGTGCCAGCAGTCCCAGGGTTTCCAACACCGGGGAGCTGTTTTTT
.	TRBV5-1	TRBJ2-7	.	CASSLTYTYEQYF	TGTGCCAGCAGCTTGACGTATACCTACGAGCAGTACTTC
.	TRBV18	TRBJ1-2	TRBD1	CASSPGDRVYGYTF	TGTGCCAGCTCACCGGGTGACAGGGTCTATGGCTACACCTTC
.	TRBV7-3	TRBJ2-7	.	CASSPRPGGHEQYF	TGTGCCAGCAGCCCCCGTCCTGGGGGCCACGAGCAGTACTTC
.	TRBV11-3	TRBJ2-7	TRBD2	CASGGRVGSYEQYF	TGTGCCAGCGGCGGGAGGGTCGGATCCTACGAGCAGTACTTC
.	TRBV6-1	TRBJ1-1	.	CASSEGLRHNVEAFF	TGTGCCAGCAGTGAAGGACTTAGACACAATGTTGAAGCTTTCTTT
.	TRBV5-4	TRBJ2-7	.	CASSLPTGASYEQYF	TGTGCCAGCAGCTTGCCGACCGGGGCATCCTACGAGCAGTACTTC
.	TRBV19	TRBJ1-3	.	CASSMIQASGNTIYF	TGTGCCAGTAGTATGATACAGGCATCTGGAAACACCATATATTTT
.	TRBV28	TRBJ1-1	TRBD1	CASRTSATGPNTEAFF	TGTGCCAGCAGGACTTCAGCGACAGGGCCGAACACTGAAGCTTTCTTT
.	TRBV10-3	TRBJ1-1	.	CAISEYEGIPAFF	TGTGCCATCAGTGAGTACGAGGGCATCCCAGCTTTCTTT
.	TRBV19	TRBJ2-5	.	CASTAVHMGTQYF	TGTGCCAGTACCGCTGTACACATGGGGACCCAGTACTTC
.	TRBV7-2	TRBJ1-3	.	CASSPKTANSGNTIYF	TGTGCCAGCAGCCCGAAAACAGCAAACTCTGGAAACACCATATATTTT
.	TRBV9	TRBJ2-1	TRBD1	CASSAWTGVGNEQFF	TGTGCCAGCAGCGCATGGACAGGGGTTGGCAATGAGCAGTTCTTC
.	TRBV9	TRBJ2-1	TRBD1	CASSDPRQGPYNEQFF	TGTGCCAGCAGCGACCCGAGACAGGGCCCCTACAATGAGCAGTTCTTC
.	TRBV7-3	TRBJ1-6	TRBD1	CASSTGQEYNSPLHF	TGTGCCAGCAGCACCGGACAGGAGTATAATTCACCCCTCCACTTT
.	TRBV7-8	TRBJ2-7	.	CASSLGSGRYEQYF	TGTGCCAGCAGCTTAGGTTCGGGGAGATACGAGCAGTACTTC
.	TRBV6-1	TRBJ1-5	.	CASRSTGQSPFMHF	TGTGCCAGCAGATCGACAGGACAATCGCCTTTTATGCATTTT
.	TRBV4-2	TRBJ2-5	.	CASSQIQEEETQYF	TGTGCCAGCAGCCAGATTCAGGAGGAAGAGACCCAGTACTTC
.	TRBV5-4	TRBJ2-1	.	CASSLQNSHEQFF	TGTGCCAGCAGCTTGCAAAACAGCCATGAGCAGTTCTTC
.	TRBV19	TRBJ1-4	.	CASKLFLTATNEKLFF	TGTGCCAGTAAACTATTCCTAACCGCGACTAATGAAAAACTGTTTTTT
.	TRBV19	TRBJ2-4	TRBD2	CASSLFGGSGVRNIQYF	TGTGCCAGTAGTCTATTTGGCGGTAGCGGGGTAAGGAACATTCAGTACTTC
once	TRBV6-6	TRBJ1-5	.	CASSYVQDSNQPQHF	TGTGCCAGCAGTTACGTCCAGGATAGCAATCAGCCCCAGCATTTT
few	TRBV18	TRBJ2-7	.	CASSRGSPSYEQYF	TGTGCCAGCTCCCGGGGTTCCCCTAGCTACGAGCAGTACTTC
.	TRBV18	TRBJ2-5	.	CASSRMGETQYF	TGTGCCAGCTCACGCATGGGGGAGACCCAGTACTTC
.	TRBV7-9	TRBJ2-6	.	CASSRVSGANVLTF	TGTGCCAGCAGCAGGGTTTCTGGGGCCAACGTCCTGACTTTC
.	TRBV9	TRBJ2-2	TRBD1	CASLRGQDTGELFF	TGTGCCAGCCTCAGGGGGCAGGACACCGGGGAGCTGTTTTTT
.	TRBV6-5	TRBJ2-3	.	CASFSSWTLDTQYF	TGTGCCAGCTTCTCGAGCTGGACATTAGATACGCAGTATTTT
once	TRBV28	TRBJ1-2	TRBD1	CASRDTPGQLWGYTF	TGTGCCAGCAGAGATACTCCGGGACAGCTATGGGGCTACACCTTC
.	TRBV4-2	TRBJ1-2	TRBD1	CASSQDSGSKGAGYGYTF	TGTGCCAGCAGCCAAGATTCGGGCAGTAAGGGGGCAGGCTATGGCTACACCTTC
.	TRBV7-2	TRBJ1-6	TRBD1	CASSSTGTGGSPLHF	TGTGCCAGCAGCTCGACCGGGACAGGGGGTTCACCCCTCCACTTT
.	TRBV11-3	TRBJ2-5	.	CASSFPGGLYQETQYF	TGTGCCAGCAGCTTCCCTGGCGGGCTGTACCAAGAGACCCAGTACTTC
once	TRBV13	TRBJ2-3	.	CASSWGRTRDTQYF	TGTGCCAGCAGCTGGGGGCGGACGCGAGATACGCAGTATTTT
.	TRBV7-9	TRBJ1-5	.	CASSSTTGYNQPQHF	TGTGCCAGCAGCTCCACAACAGGATACAATCAGCCCCAGCATTTT
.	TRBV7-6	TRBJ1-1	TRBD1	CASSAGQGLTEAFF	TGTGCCAGCAGCGCGGGACAGGGGTTGACTGAAGCTTTCTTT
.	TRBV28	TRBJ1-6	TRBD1	CASTIGTGLSPLHF	TGTGCCAGCACCATCGGGACAGGTCTTTCACCCCTCCACTTT
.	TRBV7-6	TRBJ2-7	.	CASSLALREEQQYF	TGTGCCAGCAGCTTAGCGCTTCGGGAAGAGCAGCAGTACTTC
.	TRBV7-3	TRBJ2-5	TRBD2	CASSLNAGGQETQYF	TGTGCCAGCAGCTTAAATGCGGGGGGACAAGAGACCCAGTACTTC